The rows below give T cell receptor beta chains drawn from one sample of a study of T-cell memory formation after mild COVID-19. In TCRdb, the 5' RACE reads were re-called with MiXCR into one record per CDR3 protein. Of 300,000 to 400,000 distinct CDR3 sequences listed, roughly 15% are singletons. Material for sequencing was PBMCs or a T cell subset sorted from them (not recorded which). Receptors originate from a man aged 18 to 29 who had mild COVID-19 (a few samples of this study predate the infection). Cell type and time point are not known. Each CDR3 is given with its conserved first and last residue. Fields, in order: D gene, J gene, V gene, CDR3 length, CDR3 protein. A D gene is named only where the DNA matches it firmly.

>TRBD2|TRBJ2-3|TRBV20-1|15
CSAPLGGLSTDTQYF
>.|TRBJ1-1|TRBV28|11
CASSPGTEAFF
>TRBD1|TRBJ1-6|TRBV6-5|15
CASSQLRGFNSPLHF
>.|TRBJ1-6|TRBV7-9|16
CASSPLGRGSNSPLHF
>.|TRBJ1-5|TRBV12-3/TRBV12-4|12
CASSLQHQPQHF
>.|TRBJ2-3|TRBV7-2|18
CASSLFKGGDTSTDTQYF
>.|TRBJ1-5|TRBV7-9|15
CASSLTPGVGQPQHF
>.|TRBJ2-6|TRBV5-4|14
CATYRGTGANVLTF
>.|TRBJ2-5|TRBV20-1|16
CSARDSASRDWETQYF
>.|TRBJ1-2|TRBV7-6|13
CASSTRAGNGYTF
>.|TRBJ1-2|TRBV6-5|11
CASSLGYAETF
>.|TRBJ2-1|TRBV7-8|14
CASSLYRRDNEQFF
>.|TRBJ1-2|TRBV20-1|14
CSARPGPPIAGYTF
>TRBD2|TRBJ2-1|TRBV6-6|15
CASSTRGGDDNEQFF
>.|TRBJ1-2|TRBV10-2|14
CATLKKGINYGYTF
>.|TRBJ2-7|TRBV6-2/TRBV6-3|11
CASSYPSGAHF
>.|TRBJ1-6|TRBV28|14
CASSSKGSNSPLHF
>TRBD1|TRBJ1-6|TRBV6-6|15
CASSQPGQENSPLHF
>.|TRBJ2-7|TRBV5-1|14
CASLGPGMAYEQYF
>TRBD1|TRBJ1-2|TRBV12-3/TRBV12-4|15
CASRTGTGNNYGYTF
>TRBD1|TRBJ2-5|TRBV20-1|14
CSAYPGTASEPQYF
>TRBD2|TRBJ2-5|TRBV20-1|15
CSARDATSGQETQYF
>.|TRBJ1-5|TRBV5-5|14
CASSLWAGGEPQHF
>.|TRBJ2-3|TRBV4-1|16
CASSQEESLSTDTQYF
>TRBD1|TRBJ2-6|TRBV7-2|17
CASSLRGTASGANVLTF
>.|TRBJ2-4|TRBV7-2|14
CASSLSQGGNIQYF
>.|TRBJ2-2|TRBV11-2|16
CASRRPGRKNTGELFF